This T cell receptor (beta chain) was observed in a study of blood T cell repertoires in COVID-19. On the study more broadly: T cells, B-cell-depleted T cells, or PBMCs supplied cDNA or gDNA.

TCRdb's table, derived via immunoSEQ multiplex PCR, lists solely in-frame clones and lacks some. The sample shows some 250,000 clones, roughly 88% of them seen only once. Participants were placed into cohorts based on the clinical history they reported. This receptor was obtained from a woman aged 40 to 50 with acute COVID-19. The sequencing input was PBMCs or T cells enriched from blood (not recorded which).

The CDR3 loop is CASRIPLRTEAFF. Here the CDR3 DNA reads TGTGCCAGCAGAATTCCCCTTCGGACTGAAGCTTTCTTT. The rearrangement joins TRBV28 to TRBJ1-1, with D unclear. This CDR3 has 13 amino acids. Trimming left V 6 bases short and J 5 bases short, with 13 bases between. The V gene's germline CDR1 is MDHEN and CDR2 SYDVKM.